One sample yielded the 15 T cell receptor beta chains listed below, sequenced in a study of cytomegalovirus exposure and HLA in healthy donors. The PCR was carried out with 60 Vbeta primers and 13 Jbeta primers. Assay used: immunoSEQ multiplex PCR; TCRdb lists only in-frame clones, some missing. The sample records just over 80,000 clones, 60% to 85% being singletons. The specimen sequenced was PBMCs. These receptors were obtained from a man aged 18 to 29 in good health and CMV-seropositive.

The chain employs TRBV6-1 and TRBJ2-7; TRBD1 matches at 8 bases. J gave up 6 bases and V 4 bases, and 14 bases lay outside the gene matches. The germline gives CDR1 MNHNS, CDR2 SASEGT. The CDR3 is made up of 16 amino acids. The CDR3 DNA is TGTGCCAGCAGTGCCCCAGGGGGCCCAATCGTGGGCGAGCAGTACTTC. It encodes CASSAPGGPIVGEQYF.

The genes are TRBV5-1 and TRBJ2-7; TRBD2 matches at 7 bases. The junction had 7 bases not matched to a gene; V was cut back by 5 bases and J by 2 bases. Germline V CDR1 and CDR2: SGHRS, YFSETQ. The CDR3 has 14 amino acids. The CDR3 protein is CASRPTSAAYEQYF. CDR3 coding DNA: TGCGCCAGCAGGCCAACTAGCGCCGCCTACGAGCAGTACTTC.

This clone was counted a few times. This chain uses TRBV7-9 with TRBJ1-5; 7 bases line up with TRBD1. In germline, CDR1 is SEHNR, CDR2 FQNEAQ (reference sequence). The J segment lost 4 bases and the V segment lost 1 base, leaving 4 bases of the junction unmatched. The CDR3 loop spans 15 amino acids. CDR3 DNA: TGTGCCAGCAGCTTAGACCAGGGGGAAAATCAGCCCCAGCATTTT. Encoded protein: CASSLDQGENQPQHF.

This chain connects TRBV5-1 to TRBJ2-7; the D gene is possibly TRBD2 (5 bases). This CDR3 is built from 17 residues. Trimming pared 0 bases from V and 2 bases from J, leaving 18 bases between. Looked up from germline, CDR1 is SGHRS and CDR2 is YFSETQ. CDR3 region: CASSLGPIGGNTYEQYF. The CDR3 DNA reads as TGCGCCAGCAGCTTGGGGCCGATAGGAGGCAACACCTACGAGCAGTACTTC.

The chain carries TRBV10-3 and TRBJ1-3, with a tentative D call TRBD1 (5 bases). The CDR3 is 14 residues long. The V gene's germline CDR1 is ENHRY and CDR2 SYGVKD. Trimming left V 2 bases short and J 5 bases short, with 10 bases between. CDR3 region: CAISEPWTRNTIYF. CDR3 sequence (DNA): TGTGCCATCAGTGAGCCCTGGACACGAAACACCATATATTTT.

This clone was detected only a few times. The V call is TRBV5-8, the J call TRBJ2-7, with 7 bases matching TRBD1. Germline CDR1 reads SGHTS; CDR2 reads YDEGEE. CDR3 length equals 12 residues. V was pared by 4 bases and J by 13 bases, with 11 bases of the junction left unmatched. For the CDR3, the DNA is TGTGCCAGCAGCCCCAACCCAGGGGGTCATTACTTC. This sequence encodes CASSPNPGGHYF.

This sequence joins TRBV18 and TRBJ2-1, with D maybe TRBD2 (5 bases). The germline V gene has CDR1 KGHSH and CDR2 LQKENI. The V end was cut by 5 bases, the J end by 6 bases, with 14 bases between. The CDR3 contains 14 residues. The CDR3 nucleotides are TGTGCCAGCTCATCATCCGGGGTCCGCAATGAGCAGTTCTTC. As protein: CASSSSGVRNEQFF.

The J gene is TRBJ2-2, the V gene TRBV6-5; perhaps TRBD1 as D (6 bases). Trimming removed 2 bases from V and 5 bases from J, with 9 bases in between. This CDR3 contains 14 residues. Germline V lookup: CDR1 MNHEY, CDR2 SVGAGI. CDR3 bases: TGTGCCAGCAGTTACCGAACAGGGACCGGGGAGCTGTTTTTT. This codes for CASSYRTGTGELFF.

The J gene is TRBJ1-1, the V gene TRBV10-3; D is possibly TRBD1 (5 bases). Germline CDR1 reads ENHRY; CDR2 reads SYGVKD. V was clipped by 6 bases and J by 1 base, with 9 bases between them. This CDR3 has 13 residues. The CDR3, as DNA: TGTGCCATCAGCCAGGGCAGGAACACTGAAGCTTTCTTT. Its translation: CAISQGRNTEAFF.

The rearrangement uses TRBV7-2 and TRBJ1-1; 8 bases are shared with TRBD1. The CDR3 is made up of 15 amino acids. The V gene's germline CDR1 is SGHTA and CDR2 FQGNSA. V lost 6 bases and J lost 0; bases outside the gene matches: 6. CDR3 DNA sequence: TGTGCCAGCAGTTCGAACAGGGGGTTGAACACTGAAGCTTTCTTT. This encodes CASSSNRGLNTEAFF.

The chain has TRBV6-6 and TRBJ2-2; tentatively, D is TRBD2 (6 bases). The CDR3 is made up of 16 amino acids. CDR1 and CDR2 (germline): MNHNY, SVGAGI (reference sequence). Deletions cut 7 bases from V and 0 bases from J, with 15 bases between. The CDR3 spells CASIVRDSSNTGELFF. The CDR3 region has the DNA TGTGCCAGCATCGTCCGGGACTCCTCGAACACCGGGGAGCTGTTTTTT.

The chain combines TRBV7-6 with TRBJ2-7, with 12 bases matching TRBD2. Losses at the gene ends were 0 bases for V and 2 bases for J; bases not matched to a gene: 2. The CDR3 runs to 16 residues. The V gene's germline CDR1 is SGHVS and CDR2 FNYEAQ. The CDR3 DNA follows: TGTGCCAGCAGCTTAGCCCCTAGCGGGAGGGCCTACGAGCAGTACTTC. This sequence encodes CASSLAPSGRAYEQYF.

V gene TRBV4-1 combines with J gene TRBJ2-1; 7 positions match TRBD1. The germline CDR1 and CDR2 sequences are MGHRA and YSYEKL. Germline trimming cut 3 bases from V and 2 bases from J; bases unmatched to any gene: 4. The CDR3 loop spans 15 amino acids. CDR3: CASSHTGVTYNEQFF. The CDR3 DNA reads TGCGCCAGCAGCCACACAGGGGTAACCTACAATGAGCAGTTCTTC.

V usage is TRBV29-1 and J usage is TRBJ2-5; 8 bases are a match to TRBD1. This CDR3 is built from 14 residues. V dropped 4 bases and J dropped 2; count of bases not matched to a gene: 6. From germline, CDR1 is SQVTM and CDR2 ANQGSEA. The CDR3 DNA is TGCAGCGTTGGGGCACAGGGGGGACAAGAGACCCAGTACTTC. Translated: CSVGAQGGQETQYF.

The J gene is TRBJ2-1, the V gene TRBV5-4, with D tentatively TRBD1 (5 bases). The ends were cut back, 0 bases at V and 0 bases at J, with 10 bases in the middle. The CDR3 has 16 amino acids. Germline V gives CDR1 SGHNT, CDR2 YYREEE (reference sequence). The CDR3 DNA reads TGTGCCAGCAGCTTGGGACAGCGAGGCTCCTACAATGAGCAGTTCTTC. Translation: CASSLGQRGSYNEQFF.